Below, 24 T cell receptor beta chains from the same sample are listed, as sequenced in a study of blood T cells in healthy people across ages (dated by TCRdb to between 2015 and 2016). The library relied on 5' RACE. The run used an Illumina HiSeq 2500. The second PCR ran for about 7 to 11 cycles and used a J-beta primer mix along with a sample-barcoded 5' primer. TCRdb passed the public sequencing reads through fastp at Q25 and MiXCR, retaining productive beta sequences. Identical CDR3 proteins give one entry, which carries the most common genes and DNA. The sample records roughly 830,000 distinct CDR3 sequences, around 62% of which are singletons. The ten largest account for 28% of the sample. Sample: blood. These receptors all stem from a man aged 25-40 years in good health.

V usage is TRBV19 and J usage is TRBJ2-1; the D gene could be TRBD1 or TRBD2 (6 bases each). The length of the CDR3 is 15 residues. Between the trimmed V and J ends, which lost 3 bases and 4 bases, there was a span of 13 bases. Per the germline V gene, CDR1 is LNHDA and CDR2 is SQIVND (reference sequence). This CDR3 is CASSMRRDIYNEQFF. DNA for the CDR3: TGTGCCAGTAGTATGCGGAGGGACATTTACAATGAGCAGTTCTTC. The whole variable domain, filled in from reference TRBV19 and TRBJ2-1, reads DGGITQSPKYLFRKEGQNVTLSCEQNLNHDAMYWYRQDPGQGLRLIYYSQIVNDFQKGDIAEGYSVSREKKESFPLTVTSAQKNPTAFYLCASSMRRDIYNEQFFGPGTRLTVL.

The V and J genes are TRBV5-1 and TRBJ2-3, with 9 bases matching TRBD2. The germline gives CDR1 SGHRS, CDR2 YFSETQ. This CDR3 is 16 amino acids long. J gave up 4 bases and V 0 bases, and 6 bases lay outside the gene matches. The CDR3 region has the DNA TGCGCCAGCAGCTTGGAGTTAGCGGGGGTGGCAGATACGCAGTATTTT. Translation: CASSLELAGVADTQYF.

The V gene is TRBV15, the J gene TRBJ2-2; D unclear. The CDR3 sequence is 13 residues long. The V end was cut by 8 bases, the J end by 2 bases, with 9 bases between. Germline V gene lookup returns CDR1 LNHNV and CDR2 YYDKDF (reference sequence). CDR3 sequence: CATGIYNTGELFF. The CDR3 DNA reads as TGTGCCACCGGGATCTATAACACCGGGGAGCTGTTTTTT.

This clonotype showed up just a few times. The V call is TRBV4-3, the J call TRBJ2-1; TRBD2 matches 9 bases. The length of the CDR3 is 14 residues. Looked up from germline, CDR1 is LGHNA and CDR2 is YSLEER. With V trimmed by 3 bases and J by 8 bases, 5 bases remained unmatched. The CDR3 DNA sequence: TGCGCCAGCAGCCAGGGACTAGCTCAGGATGAGCAGTTCTTC. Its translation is CASSQGLAQDEQFF.

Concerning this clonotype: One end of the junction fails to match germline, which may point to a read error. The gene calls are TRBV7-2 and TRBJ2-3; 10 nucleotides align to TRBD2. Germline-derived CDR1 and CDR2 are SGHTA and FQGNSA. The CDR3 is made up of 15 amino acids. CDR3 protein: CASSSKRGGSDTRYF. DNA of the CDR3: TGTGCCAGCAGCTCAAAGCGGGGGGGGTCAGATACGCGGTATTTT.

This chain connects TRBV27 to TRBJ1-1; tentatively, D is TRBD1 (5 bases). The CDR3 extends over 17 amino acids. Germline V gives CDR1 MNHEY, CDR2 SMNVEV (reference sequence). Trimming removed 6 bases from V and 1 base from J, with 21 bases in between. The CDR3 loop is CASRLVTVGGGNTEAFF. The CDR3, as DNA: TGTGCCAGCAGATTGGTAACGGTAGGTGGGGGGAACACTGAAGCTTTCTTT.

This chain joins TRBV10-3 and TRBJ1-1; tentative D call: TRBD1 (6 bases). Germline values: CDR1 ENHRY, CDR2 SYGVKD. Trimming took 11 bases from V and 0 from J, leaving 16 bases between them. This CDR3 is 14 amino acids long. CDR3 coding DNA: TGTGCCGGCCAAACAGGGCCCCTGAACACTGAAGCTTTCTTT. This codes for CAGQTGPLNTEAFF.

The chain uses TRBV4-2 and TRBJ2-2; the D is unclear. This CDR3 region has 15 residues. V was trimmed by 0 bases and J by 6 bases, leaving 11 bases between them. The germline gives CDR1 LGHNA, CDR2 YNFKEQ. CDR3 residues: CASSQESANAGELFF. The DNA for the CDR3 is TGTGCCAGCAGCCAAGAGAGCGCCAATGCCGGGGAGCTGTTTTTT.

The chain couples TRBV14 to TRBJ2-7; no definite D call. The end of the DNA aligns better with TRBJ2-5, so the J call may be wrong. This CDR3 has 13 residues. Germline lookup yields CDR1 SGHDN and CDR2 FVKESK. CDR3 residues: CASSQAQRETQYF. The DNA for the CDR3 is TGTGCCAGCAGCCAAGCTCAGAGAGAGACCCAGTACTTC.

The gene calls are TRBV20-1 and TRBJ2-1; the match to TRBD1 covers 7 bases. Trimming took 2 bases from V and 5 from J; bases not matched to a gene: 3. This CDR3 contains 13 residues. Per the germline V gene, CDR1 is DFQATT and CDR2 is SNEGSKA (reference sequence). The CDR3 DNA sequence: TGCAGTGCTAGATTGGGACAGAACAATGAGCAGTTCTTC. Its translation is CSARLGQNNEQFF.

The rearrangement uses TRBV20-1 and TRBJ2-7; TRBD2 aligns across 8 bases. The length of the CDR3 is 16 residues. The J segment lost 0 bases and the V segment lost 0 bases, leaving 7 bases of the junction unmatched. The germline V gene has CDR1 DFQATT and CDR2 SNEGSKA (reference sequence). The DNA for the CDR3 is TGCAGTGCTAGAGATCAAATGAGCGGGAGCTCCTACGAGCAGTACTTC. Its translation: CSARDQMSGSSYEQYF.

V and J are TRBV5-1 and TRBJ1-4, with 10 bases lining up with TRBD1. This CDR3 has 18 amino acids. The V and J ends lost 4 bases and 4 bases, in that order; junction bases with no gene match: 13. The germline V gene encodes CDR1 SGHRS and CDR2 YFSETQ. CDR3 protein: CASSRQGTGDHGNEKLFF. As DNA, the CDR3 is TGCGCCAGCAGCCGTCAGGGGACAGGGGATCATGGTAATGAAAAACTGTTTTTT. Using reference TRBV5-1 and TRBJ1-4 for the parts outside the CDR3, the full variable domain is KAGVTQTPRYLIKTRGQQVTLSCSPISGHRSVSWYQQTPGQGLQFLFEYFSETQRNKGNFPGRFSGRQFSNSRSEMNVSTLELGDSALYLCASSRQGTGDHGNEKLFFGSGTQLSVL.

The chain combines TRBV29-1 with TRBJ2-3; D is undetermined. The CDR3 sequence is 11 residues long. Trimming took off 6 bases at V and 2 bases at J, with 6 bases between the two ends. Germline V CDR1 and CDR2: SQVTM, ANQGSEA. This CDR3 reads CSVQNTDTQYF. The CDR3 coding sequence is TGCAGCGTCCAAAACACAGATACGCAGTATTTT.

The CDR3 region is CSVENRSSYEQYF. The CDR3 DNA is TGCAGCGTTGAAAACCGTAGCTCCTACGAGCAGTACTTC. V usage is TRBV29-1 and J usage is TRBJ2-7; D not resolved. The CDR3 sequence is 13 residues long. V was pared by 2 bases and J by 0 bases, with 8 bases between. Germline V lookup: CDR1 SQVTM, CDR2 ANQGSEA.

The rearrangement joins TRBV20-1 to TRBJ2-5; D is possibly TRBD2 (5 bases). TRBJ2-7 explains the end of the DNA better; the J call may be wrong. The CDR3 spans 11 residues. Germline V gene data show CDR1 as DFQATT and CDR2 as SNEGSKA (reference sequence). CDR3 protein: CSARAGGEQYF. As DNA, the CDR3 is TGCAGTGCCCGGGCGGGTGGCGAGCAGTACTTC.

The CDR3 DNA reads as TGTGCCAGCAGTTCCATCGGGAGGCCGAAGCAGTTCTTC. Amino acid sequence: CASSSIGRPKQFF. This sequence joins TRBV6-5 and TRBJ2-1; TRBD2 matches at 7 bases. The length of the CDR3 is 13 residues. V lost 4 bases, J lost 11 bases, and 8 bases stayed unmatched. Germline values: CDR1 MNHEY, CDR2 SVGAGI.

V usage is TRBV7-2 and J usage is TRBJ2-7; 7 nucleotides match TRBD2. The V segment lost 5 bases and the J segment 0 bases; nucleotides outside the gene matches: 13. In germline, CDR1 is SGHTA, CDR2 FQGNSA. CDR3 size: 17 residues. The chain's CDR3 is CASSPRSGSGVSYEQYF. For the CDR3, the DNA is TGTGCCAGCAGCCCCCGGTCAGGGAGCGGGGTCTCCTACGAGCAGTACTTC.

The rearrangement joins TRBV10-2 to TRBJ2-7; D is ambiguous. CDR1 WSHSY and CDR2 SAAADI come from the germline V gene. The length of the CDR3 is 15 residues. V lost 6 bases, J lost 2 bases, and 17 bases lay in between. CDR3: CASRGGIRATYEQYF. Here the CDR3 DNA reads TGCGCCAGCAGGGGTGGGATACGCGCGACCTACGAGCAGTACTTC.

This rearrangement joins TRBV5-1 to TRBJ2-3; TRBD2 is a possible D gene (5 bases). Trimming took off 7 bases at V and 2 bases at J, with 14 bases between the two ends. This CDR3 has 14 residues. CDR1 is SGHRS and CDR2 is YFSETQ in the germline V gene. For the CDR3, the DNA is TGCGCCAGCGAGAAAAGCGGAGACACAGATACGCAGTATTTT. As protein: CASEKSGDTDTQYF.

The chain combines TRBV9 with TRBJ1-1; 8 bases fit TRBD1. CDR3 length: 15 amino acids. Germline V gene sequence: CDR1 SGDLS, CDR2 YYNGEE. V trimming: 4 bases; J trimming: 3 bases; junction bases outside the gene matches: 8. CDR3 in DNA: TGTGCCAGCAGCATTACCGGGACAGGAGACACTGAAGCTTTCTTT. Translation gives CASSITGTGDTEAFF.

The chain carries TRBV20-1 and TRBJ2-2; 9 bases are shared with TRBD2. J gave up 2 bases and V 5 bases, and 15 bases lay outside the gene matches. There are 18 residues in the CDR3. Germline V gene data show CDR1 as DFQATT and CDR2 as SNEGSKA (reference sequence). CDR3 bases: TGCAGTGCTTTCAGAGGGCGCGGGGGGGCCTCCAACACCGGGGAGCTGTTTTTT. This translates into CSAFRGRGGASNTGELFF.

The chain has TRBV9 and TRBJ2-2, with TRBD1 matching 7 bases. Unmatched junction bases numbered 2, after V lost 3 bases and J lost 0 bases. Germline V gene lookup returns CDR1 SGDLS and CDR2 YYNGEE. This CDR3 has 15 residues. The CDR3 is CASSGDSTNTGELFF. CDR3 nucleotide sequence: TGTGCCAGCAGCGGGGACAGCACGAACACCGGGGAGCTGTTTTTT.

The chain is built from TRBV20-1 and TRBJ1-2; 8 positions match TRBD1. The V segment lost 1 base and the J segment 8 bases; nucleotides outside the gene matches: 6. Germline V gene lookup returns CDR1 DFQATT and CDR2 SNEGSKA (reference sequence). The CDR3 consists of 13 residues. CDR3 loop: CSARAQGERGYTF. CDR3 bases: TGCAGTGCTAGAGCACAGGGGGAGAGGGGCTACACCTTC.

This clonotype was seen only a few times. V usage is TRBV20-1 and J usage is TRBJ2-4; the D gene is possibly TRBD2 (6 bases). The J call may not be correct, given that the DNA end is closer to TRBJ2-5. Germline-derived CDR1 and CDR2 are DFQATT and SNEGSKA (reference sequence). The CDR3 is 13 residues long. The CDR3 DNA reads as TGCAGTGCTAGAGAGGCGGGGAGGGAGACCCAGTACTTC. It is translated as CSAREAGRETQYF.